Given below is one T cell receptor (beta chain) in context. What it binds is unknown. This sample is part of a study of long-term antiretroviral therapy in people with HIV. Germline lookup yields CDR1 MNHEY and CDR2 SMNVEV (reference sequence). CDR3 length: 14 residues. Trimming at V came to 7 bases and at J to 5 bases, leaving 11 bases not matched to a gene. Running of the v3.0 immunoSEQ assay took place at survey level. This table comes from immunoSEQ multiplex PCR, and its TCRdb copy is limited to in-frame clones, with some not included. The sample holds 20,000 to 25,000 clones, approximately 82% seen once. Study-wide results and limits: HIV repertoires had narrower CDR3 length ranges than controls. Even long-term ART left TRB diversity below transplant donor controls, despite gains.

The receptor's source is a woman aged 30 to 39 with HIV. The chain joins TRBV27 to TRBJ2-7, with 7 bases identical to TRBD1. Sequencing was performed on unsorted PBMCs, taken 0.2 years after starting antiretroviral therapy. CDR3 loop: CASTRPDRDHEQYV. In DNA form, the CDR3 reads TGTGCCAGCACTCGACCAGACAGGGACCACGAGCAGTACGTC.